This record looks at one T cell receptor (beta chain) sequence and its context. The antigen remains unidentified. Germline CDR1 and CDR2: SNHLY and FYNNEI. CDR3 size: 13 residues. Trimming removed 3 bases from V and 5 bases from J, with 10 bases in between. Treatment noted: oral pan-JAK inhibitor, 5-10 mg twice daily. This sample is drawn from a study of CD8+ T cells in alopecia areata. Findings and limits, study-wide: Mice gave a clearer picture of TCR sharing than patients did, possibly for HLA-related reasons. Tofacitinib significantly lowered scalp clonality and expanded CD8+ clones among the top 100. Across lesional scalp, and particularly alopecia totalis/universalis, clonality surpassed that of normal scalp. The treated group had a single nonresponder, limiting CD8+ expansion-response conclusions.

Reverse transcription of extracted RNA yielded cDNA, which provided the sequencing template. Using immunoSEQ multiplex PCR, the repertoire was profiled, and TCRdb retains in-frame clones only, with some absent. The data contain 150,000 to 200,000 clones, under 80% of them seen just once; the ten biggest clones take up 1.3%. The chain recombines TRBV2 with TRBJ2-5, with TRBD1 as a possible D gene (6 bases). Source: CD4+ T cells sorted from blood, taken at week 49, from a patient treated with tofacitinib. The receptor comes from a human donor with alopecia areata. In DNA, the CDR3 is TGTGCCAGCAGTGAGACAGGCGCGGAGACCCAGTACTTC. Translated, it gives CASSETGAETQYF.